What follows are 4 T cell receptor beta chains derived from one specimen sequenced in a study of shared clonotypes between healthy human individuals. The table came from immunoSEQ multiplex PCR; TCRdb's copy has only in-frame clones and leaves some out. In the table there are 1.6 million or so clones, more than 95% of which are singletons. The sample comprised naive CD4+ T cells sorted from blood. Noted subset: CD45RA+ positively selected. The receptors shown here come from a man aged 25-45 years in good health.

The J gene is TRBJ2-1, the V gene TRBV6-6, with TRBD2 identical over 13 bases. CDR1 and CDR2 from the germline V gene are MNHNY and SVGAGI (reference sequence). Losses at the gene ends were 2 bases for V and 8 bases for J; bases not matched to a gene: 6. CDR3 size: 16 residues. The CDR3 DNA reads as TGTGCCAGCAGTTACCCCATAGGACTAGCGGGAGATGAGCAGTTCTTC. Its translation is CASSYPIGLAGDEQFF.

The chain employs TRBV9 and TRBJ1-1; D gene unclear. Germline CDR1 and CDR2: SGDLS and YYNGEE. This CDR3 has 15 amino acids. Trimming took off 0 bases at V and 4 bases at J, with 13 bases between the two ends. CDR3 in DNA: TGTGCCAGCAGCGTAGATCCGTATGAGGGCACTGAAGCTTTCTTT. Translation gives CASSVDPYEGTEAFF.

V gene TRBV18 combines with J gene TRBJ2-2, with TRBD1 identical over 7 bases. CDR1 KGHSH and CDR2 LQKENI come from the germline V gene. The junction had 6 bases not matched to a gene; V was cut back by 4 bases and J by 1 base. The CDR3 contains 16 residues. CDR3 in amino acids: CASSLQGQKNTGELFF. The CDR3 DNA sequence: TGTGCCAGCTCACTCCAGGGACAGAAGAACACCGGGGAGCTGTTTTTT.

As concerns this clone: In the same sample, other DNA sequences code for this CDR3. The chain carries TRBV4-3 and TRBJ2-7, with D hard to call. CDR1 is LGHNA, CDR2 YSLEER, per germline. The ends were cut back, 1 base at V and 4 bases at J, with 8 bases in the middle. The CDR3 is 13 amino acids. The CDR3 spells CASSQVPGYEQYF. CDR3 in DNA: TGCGCCAGCAGCCAAGTTCCCGGGTACGAGCAGTACTTC.